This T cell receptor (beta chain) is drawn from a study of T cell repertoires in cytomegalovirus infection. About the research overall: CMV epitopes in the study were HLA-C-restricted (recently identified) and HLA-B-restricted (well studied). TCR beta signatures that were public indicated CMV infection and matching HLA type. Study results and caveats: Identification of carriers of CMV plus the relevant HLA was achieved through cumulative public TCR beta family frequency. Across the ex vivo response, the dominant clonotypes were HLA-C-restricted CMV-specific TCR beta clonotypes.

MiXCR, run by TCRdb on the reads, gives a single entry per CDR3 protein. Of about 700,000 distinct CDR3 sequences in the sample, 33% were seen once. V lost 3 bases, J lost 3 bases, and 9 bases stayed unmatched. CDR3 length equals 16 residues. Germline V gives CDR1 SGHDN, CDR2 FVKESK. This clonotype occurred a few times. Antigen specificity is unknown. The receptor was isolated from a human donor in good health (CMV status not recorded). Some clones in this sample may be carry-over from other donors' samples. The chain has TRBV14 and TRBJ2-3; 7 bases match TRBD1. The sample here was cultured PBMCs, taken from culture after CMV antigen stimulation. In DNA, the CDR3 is TGTGCCAGCAGCCATCTGACAGGGCGCGGGACAGATACGCAGTATTTT. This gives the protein CASSHLTGRGTDTQYF.